Listed below are T cell receptor beta chains from one sample, sequenced in a study of blood T cell repertoires in COVID-19. The assay was immunoSEQ multiplex PCR, and TCRdb's table has in-frame clones only and misses some. The table shows 200,000 to 250,000 clones, with about nine tenths occurring only once. Sequences were obtained from peripheral blood. Every receptor here comes from a woman in her sixties or seventies with acute or convalescent COVID-19. The CDR3 runs from the conserved cysteine through the conserved F or W. A D gene is named only where the DNA matches it firmly. Clone size is given for some rows only: seen once, a few or many times, or a class if the clone is expanded.

>18|TRBJ2-3|TRBD1|-|TRBV5-1
CASSLELSTGGRTDTQYF
TGCGCCAGCAGCTTGGAGCTCTCCACAGGGGGACGCACAGATACGCAGTATTTT
>12|TRBJ1-2|-|-|TRBV10-1
CASSDTSGGYTF
TGCGCCAGCAGTGACACAAGCGGTGGCTACACCTTC
>14|TRBJ2-3|-|-|TRBV5-1
CASSFSPSADTQYF
TGCGCCAGCAGCTTTTCCCCCTCCGCAGATACGCAGTATTTT
>15|TRBJ2-2|-|-|TRBV7-3
CASSPGVGGIGELFF
TGTGCCAGCAGCCCCGGTGTGGGGGGAATTGGGGAGCTGTTTTTT
>16|TRBJ1-6|TRBD1|-|TRBV5-1
CASSFGTGVRNSPLHF
TGCGCCAGCAGCTTCGGGACAGGGGTGCGTAATTCACCCCTCCACTTT
>15|TRBJ2-3|TRBD2|once|TRBV7-2
CASSLSGGSTDTQYF
TGTGCCAGCAGCTTGAGCGGGGGGAGCACAGATACGCAGTATTTT
>14|TRBJ2-1|TRBD2|once|TRBV10-1
CASSRLAGSNEQFF
TGCGCCAGCAGCCGACTAGCAGGCAGCAATGAGCAGTTCTTC
>15|TRBJ1-2|-|-|TRBV10-3
CAISNPLTSSHGYTF
TGTGCCATCAGCAATCCCCTTACCAGTTCGCATGGCTACACCTTC
>11|TRBJ2-5|-|few|TRBV20-1
CSASVRETQYF
TGCAGTGCTAGTGTGAGAGAGACCCAGTACTTC
>14|TRBJ1-6|TRBD1|-|TRBV19
CASRTTGTGSPLHF
TGTGCCAGTAGGACGACAGGGACAGGGTCACCCCTCCACTTT
>15|TRBJ2-7|-|-|TRBV7-2
CASRLGQPGRIEQYF
TGTGCCAGCAGGCTGGGGCAGCCGGGCCGTATTGAACAGTACTTC
>13|TRBJ1-4|-|-|TRBV6-2/TRBV6-3
CASSWTVDEKLFF
TGTGCCAGCAGTTGGACAGTGGATGAAAAACTGTTTTTT
>14|TRBJ2-5|TRBD1|-|TRBV29-1
CSVTDRGYQETQYF
TGCAGCGTTACGGACAGGGGGTACCAAGAGACCCAGTACTTC
>13|TRBJ1-2|-|-|TRBV12-3/TRBV12-4
CASSLGQGYGYTF
TGTGCCAGCAGTTTGGGGCAGGGCTATGGCTACACCTTC
>11|TRBJ1-2|-|-|TRBV10-2
CASSPSYGYTF
TGCGCCAGCAGCCCTTCGTATGGCTACACCTTC
>15|TRBJ1-5|-|few|TRBV7-8
CASSARTLSNQPQHF
TGTGCCAGCAGCGCCAGGACTCTTAGCAATCAGCCCCAGCATTTT